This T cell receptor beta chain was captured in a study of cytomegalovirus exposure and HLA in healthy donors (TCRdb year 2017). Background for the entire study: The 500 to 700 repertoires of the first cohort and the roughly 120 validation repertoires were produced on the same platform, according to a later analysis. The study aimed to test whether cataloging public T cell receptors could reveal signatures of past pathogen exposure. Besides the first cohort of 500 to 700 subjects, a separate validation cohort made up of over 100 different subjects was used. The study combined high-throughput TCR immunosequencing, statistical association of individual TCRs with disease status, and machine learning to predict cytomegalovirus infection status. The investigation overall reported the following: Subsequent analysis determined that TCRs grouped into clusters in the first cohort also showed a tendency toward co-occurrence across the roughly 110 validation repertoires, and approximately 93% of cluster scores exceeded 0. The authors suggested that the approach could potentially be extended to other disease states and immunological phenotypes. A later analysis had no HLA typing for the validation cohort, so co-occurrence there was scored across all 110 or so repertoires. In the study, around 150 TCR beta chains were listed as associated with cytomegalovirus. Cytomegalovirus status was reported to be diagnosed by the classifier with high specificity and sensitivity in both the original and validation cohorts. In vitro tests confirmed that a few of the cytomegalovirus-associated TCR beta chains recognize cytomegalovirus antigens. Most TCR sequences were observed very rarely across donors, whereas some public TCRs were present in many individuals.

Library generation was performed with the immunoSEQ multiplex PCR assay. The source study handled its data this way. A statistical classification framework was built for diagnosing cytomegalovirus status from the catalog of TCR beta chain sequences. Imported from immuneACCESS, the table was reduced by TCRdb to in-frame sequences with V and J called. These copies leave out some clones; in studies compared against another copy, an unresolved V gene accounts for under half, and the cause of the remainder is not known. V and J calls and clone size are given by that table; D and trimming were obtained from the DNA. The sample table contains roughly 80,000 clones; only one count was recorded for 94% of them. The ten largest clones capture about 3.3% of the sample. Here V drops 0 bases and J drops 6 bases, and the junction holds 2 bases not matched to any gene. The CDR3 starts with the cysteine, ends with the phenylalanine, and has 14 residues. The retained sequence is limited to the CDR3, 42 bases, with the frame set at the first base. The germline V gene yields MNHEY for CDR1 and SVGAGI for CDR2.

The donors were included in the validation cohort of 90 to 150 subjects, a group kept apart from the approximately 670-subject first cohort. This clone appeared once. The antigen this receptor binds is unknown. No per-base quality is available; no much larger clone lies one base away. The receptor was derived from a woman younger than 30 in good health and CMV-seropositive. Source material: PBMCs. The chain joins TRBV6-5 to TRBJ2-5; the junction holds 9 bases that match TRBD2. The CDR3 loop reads CASSYSTSGQTQYF. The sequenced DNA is TGTGCCAGCAGTTACTCTACTAGCGGGCAGACCCAGTACTTC.